This TCR beta chain was captured in a study of T cells expressing NK-cell markers. The overall study: Cells sorted as CD3+CD56+NKG2C+, CD3+CD56+NKG2C- and CD3+CD56-NKG2C+ T cells supplied the TCR beta repertoires. The eight sequenced donors comprised seven who were HCMV-seropositive and one who was seronegative. General study points: In a handful of donors, dominant NKG2C+ clonotypes were roughly 1.0-7.0% of CD8+ T cells.

Concerning this clonotype itself: What it binds is unknown.

As the method of synthesis, 5'RACE template switching with UMIs yielded TCR beta cDNA. Each CDR3 protein gets one entry in TCRdb, which reprocessed the 5' RACE reads and gives no DNA. The ten most abundant clones cover 4% to 5% of a sample with fewer than 300,000 distinct CDR3 sequences. The sample was blood T cells: a sorted CD56 or NKG2C T cell subset, CD4+ or CD8+ T cells, or bulk PBMC T cells (not recorded which). The clonotype was recovered from a woman between 18 and 75 years old in good health.

CDR3 sequence reads: CAISDSSYNSPLHF. The gene calls are TRBV10-3 and TRBJ1-6. The V gene's germline CDR1 is ENHRY and CDR2 SYGVKD. This CDR3 comprises 14 residues.